These 9 T cell receptor beta chains share one sample of origin, sequenced in a study of OX40 agonist ivuxolimab in advanced cancers. Here immunoSEQ multiplex PCR was the method, and the copy in TCRdb shows in-frame clones only, minus some. The top ten clones hold approximately 25% of a sample with 50,000 or so clones, just under 95% of them seen once. Sample: CD4+ or CD8+ T cells sorted from blood, taken in a trial of the OX40 agonist ivuxolimab. The source is an adult with an advanced solid tumor such as melanoma, head and neck, liver or kidney cancer.

J is TRBJ1-5 and V is TRBV28; a possible D gene is TRBD1 (6 bases). This CDR3 region has 14 residues. CDR1 is MDHEN and CDR2 is SYDVKM in the germline V gene. V shed 2 bases and J shed 7 bases, with 12 bases lying between them. CDR3 DNA: TGTGCCAGCAGTTTACAGGGGACTAGGCAGCCCCAGCATTTT. Protein product: CASSLQGTRQPQHF.

The chain joins TRBV19 to TRBJ2-1; a possible D gene is TRBD2 (6 bases). This CDR3 region has 18 residues. V lost 3 bases, J lost 3 bases, and 21 bases lay in between. Germline lookup yields CDR1 LNHDA and CDR2 SQIVND (reference sequence). The CDR3 here is CASSIFMTSPQLYNEQFF. The CDR3 DNA sequence: TGTGCCAGTAGTATTTTCATGACTAGTCCCCAACTCTACAATGAGCAGTTCTTC.

V gene TRBV7-2 combines with J gene TRBJ1-2; D is perhaps TRBD1 (6 bases). CDR1 and CDR2 (germline): SGHTA, FQGNSA. This CDR3 spans 14 amino acids. Deletions cut 5 bases from V and 8 bases from J, with 18 bases between. The CDR3 DNA reads TGTGCCAGCAGCGTAAACCCAGGGGAGACGGGCTACACCTTC. Translation: CASSVNPGETGYTF. Looking up the rest from reference TRBV7-2 and TRBJ1-2 gives the full variable domain: GAGVSQSPSNKVTEKGKDVELRCDPISGHTALYWYRQSLGQGLEFLIYFQGNSAPDKSGLPSDRFSAERTGGSVSTLTIQRTQQEDSAVYLCASSVNPGETGYTFGSGTRLTVV.

The V and J genes are TRBV6-1 and TRBJ2-5; the D is unclear. V was shortened by 3 bases and J by 7 bases, with 18 bases between the two germline ends. Germline CDR1 is MNHNS and CDR2 is SASEGT. This CDR3 has 15 residues. The CDR3 loop reads CASSEETVSVGTQYF. CDR3 DNA sequence: TGTGCCAGCAGTGAGGAAACAGTTTCCGTCGGGACCCAGTACTTC.

The rearrangement uses TRBV7-9 and TRBJ2-3; tentatively, D is TRBD2 (5 bases). Trimming shortened V by 3 bases and J by 0 bases, and 16 bases separated the two germline ends. The CDR3 length is 17 residues. The germline V gene has CDR1 SEHNR and CDR2 FQNEAQ (reference sequence). The DNA for the CDR3 is TGTGCCAGCAGCTTGCCCTTCGGCGGGTCTAGCACAGATACGCAGTATTTT. It codes for CASSLPFGGSSTDTQYF.

This chain joins TRBV6-5 and TRBJ2-7; D may be TRBD2 (5 bases). Germline CDR1 reads MNHEY; CDR2 reads SVGAGI. V was pared by 8 bases and J by 0 bases, with 11 bases between. This CDR3 contains 13 residues. The chain's CDR3 is CASGEGSSYEQYF. CDR3 sequence (DNA): TGTGCCAGCGGAGAGGGAAGCTCCTACGAGCAGTACTTC.

This clone has a count of ten or more. The chain links TRBV6-4 to TRBJ2-2; D may match TRBD1 or TRBD2 (5 bases each). The length of the CDR3 is 14 residues. Germline V gene sequence: CDR1 MRHNA, CDR2 SNTAGT. V lost 3 bases, J lost 3 bases, and 8 bases lay in between. Here the CDR3 reads CASSERGDTGELFF. DNA for the CDR3: TGTGCCAGCAGTGAGAGAGGGGACACCGGGGAGCTGTTTTTT.

This clone was observed once. The V gene is TRBV5-5, the J gene TRBJ2-2; perhaps TRBD1 as D (6 bases). Germline V gives CDR1 SGHKS, CDR2 YYEKEE (reference sequence). The V end lost 4 bases, the J end lost 5 bases, and 12 bases lay between the germline ends. This CDR3 is built from 14 residues. CDR3 bases: TGTGCCAGCAGCCTGGACAGTCCGACCGGGGAGCTGTTTTTT. It is translated as CASSLDSPTGELFF.

The chain recombines TRBV10-3 with TRBJ2-1, with a weak D call TRBD2 (6 bases). CDR1 ENHRY and CDR2 SYGVKD come from the germline V gene. This CDR3 has 16 residues. Trimming pared 10 bases from V and 7 bases from J, leaving 26 bases between. DNA for the CDR3: TGTGCCACCGTGTCCCGAGGTGAATATGCGGGGAATGAGCAGTTCTTC. Translation gives CATVSRGEYAGNEQFF.